This T cell receptor (beta chain) was documented in a study of T cells after yellow fever vaccination. About the research overall: The SMART-Seq v4 Ultra Low Input method served to prepare the low-cell-number fractions.

Study-level results: The CD4 and CD8 compartments had a small share of their clonotypes in common.

Remarks on this clonotype: Its antigen is undetermined.

Trimming took 8 bases from V and 4 from J; bases not matched to a gene: 6. CDR3 length equals 15 residues. Germline-derived CDR1 and CDR2 are SNHLY and FYNNEI. Using its own MiXCR run on the 5' RACE reads, TCRdb lists one record per CDR3 protein. The sample yields hundreds of thousands of distinct CDR3 sequences, around 3.6% seen once. The specimen comprised PBMCs, sampled on the day of the yellow fever booster vaccination. This receptor was obtained from a man between 18 and 35 years old who received the YFV17D yellow fever vaccine. The genes are TRBV2 and TRBJ2-5, with 14 bases fitting TRBD2. CDR3 DNA sequence: TGTGCCAGCGGACTAGCGGGGGGTGAAGGAGAGACCCAGTACTTC. This sequence encodes CASGLAGGEGETQYF.